Included here is one TCR beta chain sequence, with context. Antigen unknown. The sample belongs to a study of lymphopenia after photon versus proton radiotherapy. Study-level points and caveats: After lymphocyte nadir, photon-treated repertoires showed oligoclonal expansion, especially CD8+ Temra. Post-nadir TCR diversity decline inversely tracked overall survival among those who died. Only patients who died were analyzed for survival; proton advantage is unproven.

Germline loops: CDR1 MNHEY, CDR2 SMNVEV (reference sequence). The CDR3 totals 14 residues. V gave up 4 bases and J gave up 3 bases, with 12 bases separating them. Data came from immunoSEQ multiplex PCR; TCRdb stores just in-frame clones and leaves some out. The sample holds 35,000 to 40,000 clones, approximately 87% seen once. The receptor was isolated from a man between 45 and 60 years old with gastric cancer. The V call is TRBV27, the J call TRBJ1-2; D is unresolved. The source was peripheral blood, collected from a patient treated with photon-based radiotherapy. The CDR3 coding sequence is TGTGCCAGCAGTTCAACAAGGGAGGACTATGGCTACACCTTC. Residues: CASSSTREDYGYTF.